The entry that follows covers one T cell receptor (beta chain) sequence. No antigen is known for it. The protocol was immunoSEQ multiplex PCR, while the TCRdb copy is restricted to in-frame clones and leaves out a portion. The sample records 100,000 or so clones, about 90% being singletons. The data belong to a study of siplizumab effects on memory and regulatory T cells. General study results and limits: A major contribution to the alloresponse seemed to be made by naive T cells, which seemed more diverse than memory cells. A small minority of alloreactive clones were mapped to unstimulated subsets.

V shed 4 bases and J shed 4 bases, with 18 bases lying between them. This CDR3 is 16 amino acids long. The germline V gene has CDR1 LNHDA and CDR2 SQIVND (reference sequence). What was sequenced was Tregs sorted from blood. The receptor was isolated from a human donor in good health. This sequence joins TRBV19 and TRBJ2-3; D may be TRBD1 or TRBD2 (5 bases each). This chain's CDR3 is CASSTSGRLRADTQYF. The CDR3 bases are TGTGCCAGTAGTACATCGGGACGCCTGAGGGCAGATACGCAGTATTTT. Full variable domain (remainder filled in from reference TRBV19 and TRBJ2-3): DGGITQSPKYLFRKEGQNVTLSCEQNLNHDAMYWYRQDPGQGLRLIYYSQIVNDFQKGDIAEGYSVSREKKESFPLTVTSAQKNPTAFYLCASSTSGRLRADTQYFGPGTRLTVL.